One TCR beta chain is described in this entry. Which antigen it targets is not known. No base quality information exists; no much larger clone differs at one position. Inclusive of the bounding cysteine and phenylalanine, the CDR3 is 16 residues long. CDR3 DNA only is kept here, 48 bases in frame from base 1. Based on the germline V gene, the CDR1 and CDR2 sequences are MNHNS and SASEGT. Here V drops 0 bases and J drops 5 bases, and the junction holds 9 bases not matched to any gene. Amplification of TCR beta CDR3 regions was carried out from RNA transcripts. The TCR CDR3 was subjected to a first round of RT-PCR using the HTBI primer set and the Qiagen OneStep RT-PCR kit. The libraries were constructed in a second round of multiplex PCR and then size-selected and purified. The libraries were sequenced on an Illumina HiSeq2000 using paired-end 100 bp reads. As for how the authors treated the data: SOAPnuke was used to process the raw data, removing reads that contained adapters or uncalled bases, had a mean Phred below 15, or lacked an exact match to the constant primer or identifier. High-quality paired reads were merged with COPE v1.2.5, and unique nucleotide sequences were defined as clonotypes. Clonotypes were aligned to IMGT TRBV, TRBD and TRBJ reference segments using MiTCR v1.1. The analysis included only V-J combinations with a frequency above 0.0001, which together covered more than 99% of the repertoires. The TCS score was defined as the ratio of F50 (clonal expansion) to E x V (chaos), calculated using BLOSUM62-based TCRdist between CDR3 peptides within each V-J. Welch's t-statistics and random forest reduced roughly 540 V-J features to 10 to 15, which were used in a naive Bayes classifier (R e1071). Thyroid-blood repertoire similarity was quantified with the Morisita-Horn index. TCRdb reanalyzed the raw reads on its own, using fastp at Q25 for trimming and MiXCR for clone calling, and kept in-frame beta chains. All rows with the same CDR3 protein become a single entry with the most common DNA and genes. TCRdb assigned the V and J calls; the authors' analysis was not used. The sample profile shows fewer than 650,000 distinct CDR3 sequences; roughly 14% of them were found once. The ten largest clones add up to 4% to 5.5% of the sample.

This sample was taken from a study of T cells in Graves' hyperthyroidism and ophthalmopathy (dated by TCRdb to about 2019). Study-wide context: Peripheral blood was collected at initial diagnosis, before any treatment. TCR V-J signatures able to tell the groups apart were searched for in a discovery cohort of about a hundred patients, of whom approximately 40 had Graves' ophthalmopathy and more than 55 had stable Graves' hyperthyroidism. Prospective prediction of ophthalmopathy was tested in an independent validation cohort of 18 to 20 hyperthyroidism patients and some 17 patients who later progressed to ophthalmopathy. The roughly 91 discovery patients were randomly split 7:3 into training and test sets. The study also compared thyroid tissue and blood T-cell repertoires from a handful of Graves' hyperthyroidism patients. Following sampling, methimazole starting at 30 mg daily was given to hyperthyroidism patients, and high-dose intravenous methylprednisolone was given to ophthalmopathy patients. TCR Vbeta CDR3 sequencing of some 140 peripheral blood samples (around 45 ophthalmopathy, 75 to 85 hyperthyroidism and roughly 17 progressor patients) is reported in the paper. The research as a whole found: Ophthalmopathy was separated from stable hyperthyroidism by a 13 V-J signature model, with about 88% sensitivity and 81% to 82% specificity obtained in cross-validation and 80%/75% obtained in testing. In validation, progression to ophthalmopathy was predicted by the model with nearly 71% sensitivity and approximately 78% specificity, a median of 6.5 months before onset. Most expanded thyroid clonotypes (frequency above 0.001) were also found in blood, which suggests that blood repertoires may mirror thyroid immune responses. Sample size was not statistically predetermined, and blinding of investigators to group allocation was not performed.

In the ophthalmopathy patients, disease was moderately to severely active, with a Clinical Activity Score of 3 or more, a NOSPECS grade of 4 or more, and a duration of less than 3 months. The study excluded patients with uncontrolled infections, other autoimmune diseases, pregnancy or lactation. Diagnoses relied on clinical symptoms, serum thyroxine and TRAb, thyroid ultrasound and orbital computed tomography. Ficoll-Paque density gradient centrifugation was used to isolate PBMCs from approximately 11 ml of fresh peripheral blood. Trizol reagent was used to extract total RNA, and RNA quality was then checked on an Agilent 2100 Bioanalyzer.

The sequence is built from TRBV6-1 and TRBJ2-7, with TRBD2 identical over 8 junction bases. The origin of this receptor is a woman aged 40 to 50 with Graves' ophthalmopathy. Sequences were obtained from blood. The nucleotide sequence is TGTGCCAGCAGTGAAGCCCTCCCGGGGGGGTATAACGAGCAGTACTTC. Its translation reads: CASSEALPGGYNEQYF.